The sequence of this T cell receptor (beta chain) was determined in a study of beta chain features in type 1 diabetes. On this clone itself: Its matching antigen is unknown.

Study-wide results and limits: Patients' naive, central memory and regulatory TCRB repertoires appeared more alike than those of healthy donors. Fewer junction insertions and more nucleotide deletions appeared in type 1 diabetes patients.

Using CD45RO/CCR7/CD25/CD127/CD95/CD27, CD4+ naive, central memory, regulatory and stem cell-like memory cells were sorted. Purity above 95% was achieved in all sorted populations. The whole isolated RNA underwent reverse transcription, so sequencing captured expressed TCRB transcripts. Sequencing used immunoSEQ multiplex PCR; TCRdb keeps in-frame clones, though not all of them. The sample contains about 900,000 clones, about 17% of which appear only once. In germline, CDR1 is SGHTA, CDR2 FQGNSA. V was clipped by 5 bases and J by 3 bases, with 14 bases between them. The CDR3 extends over 14 amino acids.

This chain joins TRBV7-2 and TRBJ2-7; D might be TRBD1 (5 bases). This clonotype was sampled from a woman younger than 30 in good health. The material sequenced was naive CD4+ T cells from blood. The CDR3 coding sequence is TGTGCCAGCAGCGGGATGGGGCTACTCTACGAGCAGTACTTC. It codes for CASSGMGLLYEQYF.